What follows is one T cell receptor beta chain and its context. Its antigen is not known. The sample is drawn from a study of regulatory and conventional T cells in RAG deficiency. Study observations and caveats: Patient subsets had shorter CDR3s; Omenn Treg-Tconv overlap exceeded 80%.

Method: immunoSEQ multiplex PCR; TCRdb's copy keeps in-frame clones and lacks some. The repertoire holds fewer than 35,000 clones, about 91% seen once, with roughly an eighth in the top ten. This sample also appeared in a second study, on regulatory T cells. That study reports: The primer mix had 52 TRBV and 13 TRBJ primers.

The sequencing input was CD8+ T cells sorted from blood. This TCR was sampled from a human donor in good health.

CDR3 amino acids: CASSYSEDLLNTEAFF. CDR3 nucleotides: TGTGCCAGCAGTTACTCGGAGGACCTACTGAACACTGAAGCTTTCTTT. The chain is built from TRBV6-5 and TRBJ1-1; D not certain. The CDR3 extends over 16 amino acids. Germline lookup yields CDR1 MNHEY and CDR2 SVGAGI. The V gene lost 0 bases and the J gene lost 0 bases, with 11 bases spanning the gap.